This T cell receptor beta chain comes out of a study of regulatory T cells in long-lasting Graves disease (TCRdb year 2021). Regarding the study in general: Newly diagnosed Graves' disease patients had taken antithyroid drugs for less than 3 months. A total of 33 samples underwent TCR sequencing, from around 13 patients with persistent Graves' disease and approximately 20 patients with newly diagnosed Graves' disease. The study was registered as a clinical trial and conducted in China. This study used TCR sequencing and RNA sequencing of peripheral blood to compare persistent Graves' disease patients against newly diagnosed Graves' disease patients.

V is reduced by 0 bases and J by 4 bases, leaving a spacing of 18 bases between them. CDR1 and CDR2 are drawn from the germline V gene (reference sequence): DFQATT, SNEGSKA. The CDR3, from cysteine to phenylalanine, totals 16 residues. Solely the CDR3 DNA is kept, with 48 bases framed from the first base. This clonotype was seen a single time. It has no known antigen specificity. No per-base quality is available; no much larger clone lies one base away. A single read makes a weak case. Library prep was done by multiplex PCR. TCRdb shows the sequencer as Illumina HiSeq 4000. CDR3 regions were amplified by Arm-PCR with iRepertoire HTBI primers to construct TCR beta libraries. Before sequencing, the PCR products underwent gel purification. Under the source paper's analysis protocol: Gene usage analysis of CDR3 amino acid clonotypes used the 62 TRBV and around 13 TRBJ segments found across samples. COPE and FqMerger were used to merge the filtered high-quality paired reads into contigs. BLAST was used to align contigs to the IMGT TRBV, TRBD and TRBJ reference genes, and CDR3 was defined following IMGT. Clonotypes above 0.1% frequency were classified as highly expanded clones. Shannon entropy served as the measure of repertoire diversity, while the Gini coefficient captured V-J evenness. Clonotypes shared by more than one individual were considered public. Starting from the raw public reads, TCRdb applied fastp trimming at Q25, assembled clones with MiXCR and retained in-frame beta chains. When rows share a CDR3 protein, they turn into one entry using the most common DNA and genes. TCRdb's processing, not the authors' own work, is the source of the V and J calls. Counted in this sample were some 250,000 distinct CDR3 sequences; 20% to 25% of them appeared once. In total, the top ten clones hold around 14% of the sample.

The sample's time point label is to be understood as: newly diagnosed GD, antithyroid drugs for less than 3 months. For both TCR sequencing and RNA sequencing, RNA was extracted from PBMCs using TRIzol. The diagnosis of Graves' disease was made according to American Thyroid Association guidelines. Patients for the study were recruited at an endocrinology department in Xi'an, China. Each patient gave approximately 8.8 milliliters of peripheral blood, collected in an EDTA anticoagulant tube. Ficoll Paque Plus density gradient separation was used to isolate PBMCs, and no further T cell sorting was done. An Agilent 2100 Bioanalyzer and agarose gel were used to assess RNA quality, and a NanoDrop 2000 was used to measure RNA concentration. What the work shows at the level of the full study, not this receptor alone: Preferential use of TRBV28, TRBJ1-2 and TRBJ2-5 was observed in persistent disease, whereas TRBV20-1 and TRBJ2-1 were favored in newly diagnosed disease. Only the TCR beta chain was sequenced and analyzed. Patients with persistent disease shared more public clonotypes (around 2,500) than newly diagnosed patients did (more than 900). The authors noted that the small sample size was a limitation that may lower accuracy. Peripheral blood alone was examined, since thyroid tissue, which constituted the primary lesion, could not be accessed. Lower TCR Shannon entropy and fewer highly expanded clones were observed in persistent Graves' disease patients than in newly diagnosed patients, which suggested clonal expansion.

The rearranged segments are TRBV20-1 and TRBJ1-2, with the D gene too uncertain to name. The material sequenced was peripheral blood mononuclear cells (PBMCs), taken at new diagnosis, from a patient treated with antithyroid drugs. This sequence originates from a female donor with Graves disease. CDR3 region: CSARDNGRAVIYGYTF. The DNA sequence is as follows: TGCAGTGCTAGAGACAACGGGAGGGCGGTTATCTATGGCTACACCTTC.